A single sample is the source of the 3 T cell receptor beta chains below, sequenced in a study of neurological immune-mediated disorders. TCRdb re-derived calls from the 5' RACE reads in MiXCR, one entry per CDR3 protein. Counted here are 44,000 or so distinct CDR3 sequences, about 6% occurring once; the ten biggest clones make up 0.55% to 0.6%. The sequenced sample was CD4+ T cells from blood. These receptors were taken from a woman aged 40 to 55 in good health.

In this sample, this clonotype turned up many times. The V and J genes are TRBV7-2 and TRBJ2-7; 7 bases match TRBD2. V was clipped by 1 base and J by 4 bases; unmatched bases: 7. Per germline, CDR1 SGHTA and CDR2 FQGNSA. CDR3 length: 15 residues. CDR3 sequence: CASSLEGIAGYEQYF. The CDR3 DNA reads TGTGCCAGCAGCTTAGAGGGAATAGCGGGTTACGAGCAGTACTTC.

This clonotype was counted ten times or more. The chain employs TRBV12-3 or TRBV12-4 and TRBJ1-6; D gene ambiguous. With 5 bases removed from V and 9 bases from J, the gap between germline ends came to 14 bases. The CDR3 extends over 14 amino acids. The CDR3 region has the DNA TGTGCCAGCAGTACACGGTCGGGTGGTTCACCCCTCCACTTT. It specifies CASSTRSGGSPLHF.

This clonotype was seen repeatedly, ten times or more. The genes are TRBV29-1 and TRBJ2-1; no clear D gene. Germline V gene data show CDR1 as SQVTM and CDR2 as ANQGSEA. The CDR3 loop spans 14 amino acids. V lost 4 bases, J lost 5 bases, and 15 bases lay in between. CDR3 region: CSVVVGPSDNEQFF. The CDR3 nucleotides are TGCAGCGTTGTTGTGGGCCCGAGCGACAATGAGCAGTTCTTC.